This is a list of T cell receptor beta chains from one sample in a study of T cells after yellow fever vaccination. TCRdb used MiXCR to reprocess the 5' RACE reads, holding one entry per CDR3 protein. The sample yields fewer than 650,000 distinct CDR3 sequences, 21% seen once. The material sequenced was PBMCs, taken about 20 days after the first yellow fever vaccination. The receptor set was obtained from a man between 18 and 35 years old who received the YFV17D yellow fever vaccine. Both conserved end residues are part of each CDR3. A D gene is named only where the DNA matches it firmly. Clone size is shown for a subset of rows, as once, few, many or a class of expanded clone.

>TRBD1|TRBV7-2|TRBJ1-6|few
CASRTGQFLSPLHF
TGTGCCAGCAGAACGGGACAGTTTCTTTCACCCCTCCACTTT
>-|TRBV18|TRBJ2-3|-
CASERASDTDTQYF
TGTGCCAGCGAAAGGGCCAGCGACACAGATACGCAGTATTTT
>TRBD2|TRBV5-1|TRBJ2-1|-
CASSLEAPGLAGEQFF
TGCGCCAGCAGCTTGGAAGCTCCGGGACTAGCGGGGGAGCAGTTCTTC
>-|TRBV9|TRBJ1-5|few
CASSVGGYSNQPQHF
TGTGCCAGCAGCGTAGGGGGGTATAGCAATCAGCCCCAGCATTTT
>-|TRBV28|TRBJ1-3|few
CASANLAGNTIYF
TGTGCCAGCGCAAACCTCGCTGGAAACACCATATATTTT
>-|TRBV11-2|TRBJ2-7|-
CASSLGDWQYF
TGTGCCAGCAGCTTAGGGGATTGGCAGTACTTC
>-|TRBV20-1|TRBJ2-7|-
CSARGAGDSSYEQYF
TGCAGTGCTAGAGGCGCCGGAGACAGTTCCTACGAGCAGTACTTC
>TRBD1|TRBV7-2|TRBJ1-2|few
CASSLGPGQEHYGYTF
TGTGCCAGCAGCTTAGGTCCGGGACAGGAACACTATGGCTACACCTTC
>TRBD2|TRBV11-2|TRBJ2-1|few
CASTIVASGGVNEQFF
TGTGCCAGCACCATAGTCGCCAGCGGGGGGGTTAATGAGCAGTTCTTC
>-|TRBV7-2|TRBJ2-4|-
CASSPRPPQGYIQYF
TGTGCCAGCAGCCCGCGCCCTCCCCAGGGGTACATTCAGTACTTC
>-|TRBV28|TRBJ1-1|-
CASSFSDVRGAFF
TGTGCCAGCAGTTTCTCAGATGTCCGGGGGGCTTTCTTT
>TRBD1|TRBV7-3|TRBJ1-1|-
CASSFPGQGTEAFF
TGTGCCAGCAGCTTTCCGGGACAGGGCACTGAAGCTTTCTTT